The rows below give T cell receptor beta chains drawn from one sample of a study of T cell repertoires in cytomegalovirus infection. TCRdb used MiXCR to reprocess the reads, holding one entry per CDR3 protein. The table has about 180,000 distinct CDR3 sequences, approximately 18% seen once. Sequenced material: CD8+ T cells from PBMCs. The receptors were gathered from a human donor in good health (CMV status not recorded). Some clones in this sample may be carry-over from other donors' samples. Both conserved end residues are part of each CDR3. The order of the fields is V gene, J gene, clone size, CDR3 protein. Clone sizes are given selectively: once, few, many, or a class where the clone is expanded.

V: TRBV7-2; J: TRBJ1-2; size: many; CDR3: CASSPGGQGTYGYTF
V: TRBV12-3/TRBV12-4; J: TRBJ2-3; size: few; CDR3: CASRTGQGAPDTQYF
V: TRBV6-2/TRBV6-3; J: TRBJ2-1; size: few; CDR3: CASSYPSVGDGSYNEQFF
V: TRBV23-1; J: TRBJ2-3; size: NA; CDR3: CASSPQERAVRDTQYF
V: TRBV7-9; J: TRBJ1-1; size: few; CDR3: CASSLAARGLVWTEAFF
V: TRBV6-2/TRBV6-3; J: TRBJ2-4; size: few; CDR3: CASSPGLVAKNIQYF
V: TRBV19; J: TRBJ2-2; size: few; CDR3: CASIPYRDTFRENTGELFF
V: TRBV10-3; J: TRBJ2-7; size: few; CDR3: CAISESRGTGGYEQYF
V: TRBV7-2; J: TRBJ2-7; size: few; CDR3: CASSSLGGYKQYF
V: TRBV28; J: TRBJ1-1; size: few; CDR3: CASSFDRTGGTEAFF
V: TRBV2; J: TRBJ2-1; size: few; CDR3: CASPLAASYNEQFF
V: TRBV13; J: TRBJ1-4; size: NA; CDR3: CASSLDEKLFF
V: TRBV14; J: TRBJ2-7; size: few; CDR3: CASSQVPVSYEQYF
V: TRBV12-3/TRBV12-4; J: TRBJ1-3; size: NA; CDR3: CASKGIESGNTIYF
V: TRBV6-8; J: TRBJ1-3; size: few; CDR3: CASSPHSSSGNTIYF
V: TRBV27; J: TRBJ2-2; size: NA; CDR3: CASSLSTGPGELFF
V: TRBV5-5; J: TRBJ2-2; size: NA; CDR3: CASSLALAANTGELFF
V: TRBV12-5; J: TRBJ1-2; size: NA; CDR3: CASGFWGMGGYTF
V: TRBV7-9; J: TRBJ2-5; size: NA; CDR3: CASSLTGFQETQYF
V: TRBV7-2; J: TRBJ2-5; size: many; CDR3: CASSPWTGVGETQYF
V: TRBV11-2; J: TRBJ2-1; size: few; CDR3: CASSWTSGASYNEQFF
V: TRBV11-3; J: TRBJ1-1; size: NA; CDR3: CASSLGTAAEAFF
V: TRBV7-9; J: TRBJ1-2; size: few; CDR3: CASTRVEWSNYGYTF
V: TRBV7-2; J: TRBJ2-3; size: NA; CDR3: CASSSKSYTDTQYF
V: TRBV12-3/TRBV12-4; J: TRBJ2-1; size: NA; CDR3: CASSPGGGRDEQFF
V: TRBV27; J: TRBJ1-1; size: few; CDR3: CASSDSGTANTEAFF
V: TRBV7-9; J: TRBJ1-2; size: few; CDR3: CASSLTASGEDGYTF
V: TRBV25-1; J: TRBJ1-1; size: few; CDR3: CASMGEGVYSEAFF
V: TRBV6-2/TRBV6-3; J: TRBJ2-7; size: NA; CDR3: CASSYSPSYEQYF
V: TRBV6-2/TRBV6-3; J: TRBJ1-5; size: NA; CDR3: CASSYSREGSDPQHF
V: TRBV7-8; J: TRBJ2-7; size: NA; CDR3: CASSFPAYEQYF
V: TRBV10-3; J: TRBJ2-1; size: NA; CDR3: CAISDPVLDRGSEQFF
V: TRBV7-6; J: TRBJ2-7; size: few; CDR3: CASSLDQGGSYEQYF
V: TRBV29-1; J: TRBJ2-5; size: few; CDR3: CSVEEGLQTQYF
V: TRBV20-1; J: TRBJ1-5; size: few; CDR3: CSAPTEDNFSNQPQHF
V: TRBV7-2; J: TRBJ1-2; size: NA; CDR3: CASSLGRPLTRLNYGYTF
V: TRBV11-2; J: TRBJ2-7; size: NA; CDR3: CASSPSDRGGHEQYF
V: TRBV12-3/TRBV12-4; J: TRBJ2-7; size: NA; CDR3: CASSLGGQGAFYEQYF
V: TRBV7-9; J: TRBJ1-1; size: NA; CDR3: CASSPPTGKGTEAFF
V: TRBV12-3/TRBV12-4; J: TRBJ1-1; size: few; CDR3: CASSREGHYGTEAFF
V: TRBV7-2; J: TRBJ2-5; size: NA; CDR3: CASSLAQGLPIGETQYF
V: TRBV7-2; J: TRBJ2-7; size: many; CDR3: CASSPWTGESSYEQYF
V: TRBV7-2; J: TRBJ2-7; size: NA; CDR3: CASSPPGDPYEQYF
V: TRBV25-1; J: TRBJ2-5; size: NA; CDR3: CASSDSARRGETQYF
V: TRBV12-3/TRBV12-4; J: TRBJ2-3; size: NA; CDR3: CASARTSGSTDTQYF
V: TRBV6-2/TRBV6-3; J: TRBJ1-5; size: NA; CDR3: CASLGTGSLSNQPQHF
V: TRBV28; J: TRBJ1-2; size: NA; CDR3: CASSGQGYGYTF
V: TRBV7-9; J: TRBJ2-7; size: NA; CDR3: CASSGGTAYSSYEQYF
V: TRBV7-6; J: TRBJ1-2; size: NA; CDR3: CASSPGQGRNGYTF
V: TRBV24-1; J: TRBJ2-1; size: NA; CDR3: CATSTSGVEQFF
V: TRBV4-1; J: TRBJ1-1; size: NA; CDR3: CASSQGPGSTEAFF
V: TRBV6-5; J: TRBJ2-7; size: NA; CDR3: CARSYSQGRDEQYF
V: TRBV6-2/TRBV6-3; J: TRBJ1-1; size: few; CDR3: CASTLSGTLNTEAFF